The 22 T cell receptor beta chains presented below share a single source sample, sequenced in a study of T cell responses to AZD1222 COVID-19 vaccine (dated by TCRdb to the early 2020s). Libraries came from the immunoSEQ multiplex PCR assay. TCRdb mirrors the immuneACCESS table, restricted to in-frame sequences. Some clones are absent from its copies; in checked studies, under half trace to an unresolved V gene, and the reason for the others is unknown. Counted in this sample were roughly 190,000 clones; roughly nine tenths of them appeared once. The ten biggest clones cover approximately 1.8% of the sample. The sample's time point label is to be understood as: about 28 days (+/-7) after the second vaccine dose. This specimen was peripheral blood, taken 28 days after the second AZD1222 dose. The receptors come from an adult who received the AZD1222 COVID-19 vaccine.

The V call is TRBV1, the J call TRBJ2-3. TRBV1 is listed as a pseudogene. CDR3 length equals 11 residues. CDR3 region: CTSSNTDTQYF. The CDR3 DNA reads as TGCACCAGCAGCAACACAGATACGCAGTATTTT.

The J gene is TRBJ1-1, the V gene TRBV18, with TRBD1 matching over 10 bases. The CDR3 has 18 residues. The ends lost 6 bases at V and 4 bases at J; junction bases unmatched: 17. Germline lookup yields CDR1 KGHSH and CDR2 LQKENI. Written as DNA, the CDR3 is TGTGCCAGCTCTCGCCGACAGGGGGCCCCGACGGGGCGCACTGAAGCTTTCTTT. Encoded protein: CASSRRQGAPTGRTEAFF.

V and J are TRBV5-1 and TRBJ2-2; D not certain. The germline CDR1 and CDR2 sequences are SGHRS and YFSETQ. The CDR3 extends over 14 amino acids. Trimming took 6 bases from V and 4 from J, leaving 13 bases between them. CDR3 nucleotide sequence: TGCGCCAGCACCCCGTTGGTGGGCACCGGGGAGCTGTTTTTT. Residues: CASTPLVGTGELFF.

V gene TRBV7-9 combines with J gene TRBJ2-1; D unclear. Deletions cut 0 bases from V and 2 bases from J, with 11 bases between. The CDR3 runs 16 residues. The germline V gene encodes CDR1 SEHNR and CDR2 FQNEAQ (reference sequence). This CDR3 reads CASSLAERAPYNEQFF. CDR3 DNA: TGTGCCAGCAGCTTAGCGGAAAGGGCTCCCTACAATGAGCAGTTCTTC. Using reference TRBV7-9 and TRBJ2-1 for the parts outside the CDR3, the full variable domain is DTGVSQNPRHKITKRGQNVTFRCDPISEHNRLYWYRQTLGQGPEFLTYFQNEAQLEKSRLLSDRFSAERPKGSFSTLEIQRTEQGDSAMYLCASSLAERAPYNEQFFGPGTRLTVL.

The V call is TRBV3-1 (or the pseudogene TRBV3-2), the J call TRBJ2-5; D perhaps matches TRBD2 (6 bases). CDR1 is LGHDT, CDR2 YNNKEL, per germline (reference sequence). V lost 2 bases to trimming and J lost 4 bases, with 11 bases between them. The CDR3 sequence is 14 residues long. CDR3 residues: CASSQSLAIETQYF. The CDR3 nucleotides read TGTGCCAGCAGCCAATCCCTAGCGATAGAGACCCAGTACTTC.

V gene TRBV5-1 combines with J gene TRBJ1-2; no definite D call. Germline V gene data show CDR1 as SGHRS and CDR2 as YFSETQ. The CDR3 has 12 residues. Trimming took 2 bases from V and 8 from J, leaving 10 bases between them. CDR3 nucleotides: TGCGCCAGCAGCTTAACGGCGGGGGGCTACACCTTC. It translates to CASSLTAGGYTF.

CDR3 sequence reads: CASSLEGESINEQFF. CDR3 DNA sequence: TGTGCCAGCAGCCTGGAGGGGGAGTCGATCAATGAGCAGTTCTTC. This chain links TRBV9 with TRBJ2-1, with D perhaps matching TRBD1 or TRBD2 (6 bases each). This CDR3 spans 15 amino acids. V dropped 4 bases and J dropped 6 bases, with 17 bases sitting between them. The V gene's germline CDR1 is SGDLS and CDR2 YYNGEE.

This clone showed up just once. The rearrangement links TRBV9 to TRBJ1-1, with 7 bases identical to TRBD1. With V trimmed by 7 bases and J by 3 bases, 12 bases remained unmatched. This CDR3 comprises 15 residues. Looked up from germline, CDR1 is SGDLS and CDR2 is YYNGEE. The CDR3 protein is CASAKEYRGHTEAFF. The CDR3 DNA follows: TGTGCCAGCGCTAAGGAGTACAGGGGCCACACTGAAGCTTTCTTT.

This clone has a handful of counts. The CDR3 DNA reads as TGCAGCGTTGAAAGATGGGGATCAGAGACCCAGTACTTC. Amino acids: CSVERWGSETQYF. This chain links TRBV29-1 with TRBJ2-5; D gene ambiguous. CDR1 is SQVTM, CDR2 ANQGSEA, per germline. The CDR3 totals 13 residues. V was cut by 2 bases and J by 4 bases, with 11 bases left in between.

The V and J genes are TRBV27 and TRBJ2-7, with 7 bases identical to TRBD1. The CDR3 is 15 amino acids. Germline lookup yields CDR1 MNHEY and CDR2 SMNVEV (reference sequence). V lost 5 bases to trimming and J lost 2 bases; unmatched junction nucleotides: 9. The CDR3, as DNA: TGTGCCAGCAGTCCCCGGACAGGAAAAACCTACGAGCAGTACTTC. This sequence encodes CASSPRTGKTYEQYF.

This clone was picked up a small number of times. Other nucleotide sequences in the sample specify the same CDR3. This chain connects TRBV19 to TRBJ1-5; D unresolved. Per the germline V gene, CDR1 is LNHDA and CDR2 is SQIVND (reference sequence). V was clipped by 3 bases and J by 3 bases, with 12 bases between them. The CDR3 length is 15 residues. The CDR3 DNA follows: TGTGCCAGTAGTATTAGAACGGGCCCCAATCAGCCCCAGCATTTT. It encodes CASSIRTGPNQPQHF.

The chain recombines TRBV18 with TRBJ1-2; no firm D call. The CDR3 loop spans 18 amino acids. Trimming stripped 2 bases from V and 0 bases from J, with 19 bases between. Germline-derived CDR1 and CDR2 are KGHSH and LQKENI. CDR3 nucleotides: TGTGCCAGCTCACCATTCCAGGCGGTGTGGAGAACTAACTATGGCTACACCTTC. Translating gives CASSPFQAVWRTNYGYTF.

The gene calls are TRBV7-8 and TRBJ2-1; the D gene is possibly TRBD1 (5 bases). The V and J ends lost 5 bases and 4 bases respectively, with 12 bases between them. The CDR3 length is 14 residues. Germline CDR1 SGHVS, CDR2 FQNEAQ. CDR3 region: CASSRDSLYNEQFF. CDR3 DNA: TGTGCCAGCAGCCGAGACAGCCTTTACAATGAGCAGTTCTTC.

Only one count was recorded for this clone. The limits of the CDR3 on the DNA are not certain, so only TCRdb's listed CDR3 is given. This chain links TRBV7-9 with TRBJ2-2. Germline V gene data show CDR1 as SEHNR and CDR2 as FQNEAQ (reference sequence). The CDR3 comprises 17 residues, both ends counted. This CDR3 reads CASSLPDFRGRAGELFF.

This sequence joins TRBV7-9 and TRBJ1-2, with TRBD1 identical over 9 bases. CDR1 and CDR2 (germline): SEHNR, FQNEAQ (reference sequence). V lost 4 bases to trimming and J lost 6 bases; unmatched junction nucleotides: 3. CDR3 length equals 13 residues. The CDR3 DNA reads as TGTGCCAGCAGCTCACAGGGGGCAAATGGCTACACCTTC. This gives the protein CASSSQGANGYTF.

The chain uses TRBV7-3 and TRBJ1-1; 7 bases fit TRBD1. The CDR3 spans 13 residues. V trimming: 5 bases; J trimming: 4 bases; junction bases outside the gene matches: 4. CDR1 and CDR2 from the germline V gene are SGHTA and FQGTGA. CDR3 sequence (DNA): TGTGCCAGCAGCCGCGACAGGGCCACTGAAGCTTTCTTT. Protein: CASSRDRATEAFF.

The rearrangement uses TRBV5-1 and TRBJ2-5, with 9 bases aligning to TRBD1. V gave up 4 bases and J gave up 5 bases; unmatched junction bases: 9. The V gene's germline CDR1 is SGHRS and CDR2 YFSETQ. CDR3 size: 15 residues. The CDR3 DNA is TGCGCCAGCAGCATAGGACAGGGGACCAGGGAGACCCAGTACTTC. Amino acid sequence: CASSIGQGTRETQYF.

The V gene is TRBV7-9, the J gene TRBJ2-7; unclear D gene. CDR1 and CDR2 from the germline V gene are SEHNR and FQNEAQ (reference sequence). The V and J ends lost 5 bases and 6 bases respectively, with 11 bases between them. The CDR3 is 12 amino acids. DNA for the CDR3: TGTGCCAGCAGCCCGCTCCAGCTCGAGCAGTACTTC. This codes for CASSPLQLEQYF.

The chain is built from TRBV12-3 or TRBV12-4 and TRBJ1-1; D uncertain. This CDR3 has 13 residues. The V gene lost 6 bases and the J gene lost 1 base, with 9 bases spanning the gap. The CDR3 here is CASSLIQNTEAFF. CDR3 bases: TGTGCCAGCAGCCTCATACAGAACACTGAAGCTTTCTTT.

The CDR3 loop reads CASSPSSFGYTF. In DNA, the CDR3 is TGTGCCAGCTCACCGAGCTCCTTCGGCTACACCTTC. V is TRBV18 and J is TRBJ1-2; no clear D gene. Germline V gene data show CDR1 as KGHSH and CDR2 as LQKENI. V was clipped by 3 bases and J by 8 bases, with 10 bases between them. The CDR3 has 12 residues.

This chain uses TRBV30 with TRBJ1-4; D remains unclear. CDR1 and CDR2 (germline): GTSNPN, SVGIG (reference sequence). The CDR3 has 14 amino acids. V was trimmed by 1 base and J by 8 bases, leaving 14 bases between them. CDR3 bases: TGTGCCTGGAGTGCACGGAGGGAATGGGAAAAACTGTTTTTT. Translation: CAWSARREWEKLFF.

The genes are TRBV4-2 and TRBJ1-6; tentatively, D is TRBD1 (5 bases). The V end lost 3 bases, the J end lost 4 bases, and 7 bases lay between the germline ends. CDR3 length: 14 residues. The germline gives CDR1 LGHNA, CDR2 YNFKEQ. This chain's CDR3 is CASSHSGYNSPLHF. The CDR3 bases are TGTGCCAGCAGCCATTCAGGGTATAATTCACCCCTCCACTTT.